These T cell receptor beta chains were read from a single sample in a study of shared clonotypes between healthy human individuals. Here immunoSEQ multiplex PCR was the method, and the copy in TCRdb shows in-frame clones only, minus some. The sample lists approximately 2.5 million clones; 93% were seen once. Specimen: naive CD4+ T cells from PBMCs. These receptors came from a man aged 18 to 30 in good health. Some clones in this sample may be carry-over from other donors' samples. Each CDR3 is given with its conserved first and last residue. Fields, in order: clone size, J gene, V gene, D gene, CDR3 protein, CDR3 DNA. The D gene is left open where the match is weak. Clone size is stated in some rows and not others, as once, few, many or a class when expanded.

-,TRBJ2-1,TRBV5-1,-,CASSLRISGVEQFF,TGCGCCAGCAGCTTGAGGATTTCGGGGGTTGAGCAGTTCTTC
-,TRBJ2-1,TRBV12-5,-,CASGLGQVSYNEQFF,TGTGCTAGTGGTTTGGGACAGGTTTCCTACAATGAGCAGTTCTTC
-,TRBJ1-4,TRBV28,-,CASSLRGTNEKLFF,TGTGCCAGCAGTTTGAGGGGAACTAATGAAAAACTGTTTTTT
-,TRBJ2-3,TRBV9,TRBD2,CASSETSGTDTQYF,TGTGCCAGCAGCGAAACTAGCGGCACAGATACGCAGTATTTT
-,TRBJ2-7,TRBV7-9,TRBD2,CASSPSSGAYEQYF,TGTGCCAGCAGCCCCTCTAGCGGAGCCTACGAGCAGTACTTC
-,TRBJ1-5,TRBV28,-,CALGSSNQPQHF,TGTGCCTTGGGTTCGAGTAATCAGCCCCAGCATTTT
-,TRBJ2-7,TRBV28,-,CASSPHEKTDRRF,TGTGCCAGCAGTCCACACGAAAAAACCGACAGGCGGTTC
-,TRBJ2-5,TRBV9,-,CASSVEGKRETQYF,TGTGCCAGCAGCGTAGAAGGAAAAAGGGAGACCCAGTACTTC
-,TRBJ2-1,TRBV29-1,TRBD2,CSVSLAVYNEQFF,TGCAGCGTTTCACTAGCGGTTTACAATGAGCAGTTCTTC
-,TRBJ2-3,TRBV5-1,-,CASSWGTSSTDTQYF,TGCGCCAGCAGCTGGGGGACTTCTAGCACAGATACGCAGTATTTT
few,TRBJ1-1,TRBV29-1,-,CSVEKFQGNTEAFF,TGCAGCGTTGAGAAATTTCAGGGTAACACTGAAGCTTTCTTT
-,TRBJ1-2,TRBV11-2,-,CASSLDLSGGAYGYTF,TGTGCCAGCAGCTTAGATCTTAGCGGGGGAGCCTATGGCTACACCTTC
once,TRBJ1-2,TRBV18,-,CASSPARTNYGYTF,TGTGCCAGCTCACCGGCCCGGACTAACTATGGCTACACCTTC
-,TRBJ1-2,TRBV6-5,-,CASSRGHSYGYTF,TGTGCCAGCAGTCGCGGCCACTCCTATGGCTACACCTTC
-,TRBJ2-6,TRBV7-3,-,CASRLGGTGANVLTF,TGTGCCAGCAGGCTCGGTGGAACTGGGGCCAACGTCCTGACTTTC
-,TRBJ1-1,TRBV18,-,CASSPPQGRDTEAFF,TGTGCCAGCTCACCACCTCAGGGTAGAGACACTGAAGCTTTCTTT
-,TRBJ2-5,TRBV5-1,TRBD1,CASSQTGTLQETQYF,TGCGCCAGCAGTCAGACAGGGACCTTACAAGAGACCCAGTACTTC
-,TRBJ2-7,TRBV4-2,-,CASSQERTVQGSAWSYEQYF,TGTGCCAGCAGCCAAGAAAGGACTGTACAGGGATCTGCATGGTCCTACGAGCAGTACTTC
-,TRBJ1-1,TRBV7-9,-,CAIRVVNTEAFF,TGTGCCATCCGAGTCGTGAACACTGAAGCTTTCTTT
once,TRBJ1-1,TRBV25-1,-,CASSSASPVGRTEAFF,TGTGCCAGCAGTTCCGCCTCCCCAGTAGGGCGGACTGAAGCTTTCTTT
-,TRBJ1-4,TRBV4-2,TRBD1,CASSLRGRENEKLFF,TGTGCCAGCAGCCTCAGGGGGCGGGAGAATGAAAAACTGTTTTTT
-,TRBJ1-3,TRBV5-1,-,CASSTDRPGNTIYF,TGCGCCAGCAGCACGGACAGACCTGGAAACACCATATATTTT
once,TRBJ2-7,TRBV2,TRBD2,CASSGLAGGPTVLYF,TGTGCCAGCAGTGGACTAGCGGGAGGCCCTACGGTGTTGTACTTC
-,TRBJ2-5,TRBV2,TRBD2,CASVVNLAGETQYF,TGTGCCAGCGTTGTAAATTTAGCGGGAGAGACCCAGTACTTC
once,TRBJ2-2,TRBV7-8,-,CASSLWAGADGELFF,TGTGCCAGCAGCTTATGGGCGGGGGCGGACGGGGAGCTGTTTTTT
once,TRBJ2-3,TRBV19,TRBD2,CASSIGTSGRRTQYF,TGTGCCAGTAGTATAGGCACTAGCGGGAGACGCACGCAGTATTTT
-,TRBJ2-7,TRBV27,-,CASSQGSAYEQYF,TGTGCCAGCAGTCAGGGATCGGCTTACGAGCAGTACTTC
once,TRBJ1-1,TRBV2,-,CASSLSRAYNTEAFF,TGTGCCAGCAGTCTATCTAGGGCTTATAACACTGAAGCTTTCTTT
-,TRBJ2-3,TRBV9,TRBD1,CASSVATGEADTQYF,TGTGCCAGCAGCGTAGCGACAGGGGAGGCAGATACGCAGTATTTT
-,TRBJ2-7,TRBV19,TRBD2,CASSISGTSSSHEQYF,TGTGCCAGTAGTATCTCCGGGACTAGTTCGTCCCACGAGCAGTACTTC
-,TRBJ1-2,TRBV12-5,-,CASGLSYVGGYTF,TGTGCTAGTGGTTTGTCGTACGTCGGTGGCTACACCTTC
-,TRBJ2-1,TRBV5-4,TRBD2,CASSVRTSGRDNEQFF,TGTGCCAGCAGCGTTCGGACTAGCGGGCGGGACAATGAGCAGTTCTTC
-,TRBJ2-3,TRBV6-5,-,CASSDSWDTQYF,TGTGCCAGCAGTGATTCCTGGGATACGCAGTATTTT
-,TRBJ1-2,TRBV7-9,-,CASSALRQPVTIDYGYTF,TGTGCCAGCAGCGCCCTGAGACAGCCCGTAACTATAGACTATGGCTACACCTTC
-,TRBJ1-6,TRBV6-5,-,CASSTPGFNSPLHF,TGTGCCAGCAGTACCCCCGGTTTTAATTCACCCCTCCACTTT
-,TRBJ1-1,TRBV30,-,CAWSVRLLRNTEAFF,TGTGCCTGGAGTGTAAGGCTCTTGAGGAACACTGAAGCTTTCTTT
-,TRBJ2-7,TRBV27,-,CAVRPGPTLPGSYEQYF,TGTGCCGTCCGTCCGGGCCCTACTCTGCCGGGATCCTACGAGCAGTACTTC
-,TRBJ2-3,TRBV28,-,CASSLQGIGTQYF,TGTGCCAGCAGTCTACAGGGAATCGGTACGCAGTATTTT